This T cell receptor (beta chain) was profiled in a study of CD8 T cells in Susac syndrome. Reverse transcription used roughly 0.5 to 1 ug RNA and random hexamers. TCR beta CDR3 was amplified by immunoSEQ multiplex PCR. This amplification extended across 54 Vbeta and 13 Jbeta segments. TCRdb reprocessed the immunoSEQ multiplex PCR reads via MiXCR and lists one record per CDR3 protein. This sample has 100,000 or so distinct CDR3 sequences; 85% to 95% occur once, and the top ten carry about 0.14%. V was cut by 5 bases and J by 0 bases, with 17 bases left in between. The germline V gene has CDR1 MNHEY and CDR2 SMNVEV (reference sequence). This CDR3 has 17 residues.

Sample: CD4+ T cells from PBMCs. The sequence came from a human donor in good health. V is TRBV27 and J is TRBJ2-4; TRBD1 is a possible D gene (6 bases). Here the CDR3 DNA reads TGTGCCAGCAGTCCGCGGACAGCACCTCTAGCCAAAAACATTCAGTACTTC. It translates to CASSPRTAPLAKNIQYF.